Following are 23 T cell receptor beta chains from one sample sequenced in a study of identical twins. From the 5' RACE reads, TCRdb called clonotypes with MiXCR, one entry per CDR3 protein. Of 500,000 to 600,000 distinct CDR3 sequences listed, roughly a fifth are singletons. These records were also assigned to another study, of T cells expressing NK-cell markers.

Material for sequencing was CD4+ T cells sorted from blood. The receptors here all came from a woman between 18 and 29 years old in good health.

This clonotype was counted between two and nine times. The chain is built from TRBV4-2 and TRBJ2-1; 9 bases match TRBD2. V shed 2 bases and J 2 bases; nucleotides not matched to a gene: 1. This CDR3 is 15 amino acids long. Germline loops: CDR1 LGHNA, CDR2 YNFKEQ. CDR3 in amino acids: CASSQSGGTYNEQFF. In nucleotides, the CDR3 is TGTGCCAGCAGCCAAAGCGGGGGGACCTACAATGAGCAGTTCTTC.

This clonotype appeared a few times. This sequence joins TRBV12-3 or TRBV12-4 and TRBJ2-3, with 8 nucleotides matching TRBD1. This CDR3 has 15 residues. After removal of 3 bases from V and 4 bases from J, the junction contained 6 bases not matched to a gene. In DNA, the CDR3 is TGTGCCAGCAGTTTCCAGGGGGCGCTACCAGATACGCAGTATTTT. Encoded protein: CASSFQGALPDTQYF.

This clonotype was found a few times. The chain joins TRBV5-6 to TRBJ2-4; TRBD2 matches at 10 bases. This CDR3 is 18 amino acids long. Germline CDR1 reads SGHDT; CDR2 reads YYEEEE. J was trimmed by 0 bases and V by 1 base; bases with no gene match: 7. The CDR3 region is CASSLWGGLAIAKNIQYF. The CDR3 region has the DNA TGTGCCAGCAGCTTGTGGGGGGGACTAGCGATAGCCAAAAACATTCAGTACTTC.

This clonotype was recorded a few times. The gene calls are TRBV7-2 and TRBJ2-1; D perhaps matches TRBD2 (6 bases). Germline CDR1 and CDR2: SGHTA and FQGNSA. This CDR3 comprises 16 residues. V lost 5 bases to trimming and J lost 0 bases, with 14 bases between them. The CDR3 loop reads CASSRAGLSSYNEQFF. The CDR3 DNA is TGTGCCAGCAGCCGAGCGGGCCTGAGCTCCTACAATGAGCAGTTCTTC.

This clonotype occurred a few times. The chain recombines TRBV29-1 with TRBJ1-3; a possible D gene is TRBD1 (5 bases). V was cut by 4 bases and J by 3 bases, with 13 bases left in between. The CDR3 has 14 amino acids. The germline V gene encodes CDR1 SQVTM and CDR2 ANQGSEA. The CDR3 nucleotides are TGCAGCGTTGTGGGGGTCTTGAATGGAAACACCATATATTTT. Translation: CSVVGVLNGNTIYF.

The chain joins TRBV5-1 to TRBJ2-3; D is uncertain. This CDR3 is 12 amino acids long. The germline V gene has CDR1 SGHRS and CDR2 YFSETQ. Trimming removed 5 bases from V and 4 bases from J, with 8 bases in between. CDR3 protein: CASRKVADTQYF. For the CDR3, the DNA is TGCGCCAGCAGGAAGGTTGCAGATACGCAGTATTTT.

This clonotype has a handful of counts. V and J are TRBV20-1 and TRBJ2-3; D remains unclear. The CDR3 has 18 amino acids. CDR1 is DFQATT and CDR2 is SNEGSKA in the germline V gene (reference sequence). V gave up 0 bases and J gave up 2 bases, with 21 bases separating them. The CDR3 DNA sequence: TGCAGTGCTAGAGATCTCGTGAAGGCCTCTTCCTCCACAGATACGCAGTATTTT. Amino acids: CSARDLVKASSSTDTQYF.

In this sample, this clonotype turned up a few times. The rearrangement joins TRBV7-2 to TRBJ2-1; 7 bases are a match to TRBD2. J gave up 7 bases and V 1 base, and 10 bases lay outside the gene matches. Looked up from germline, CDR1 is SGHTA and CDR2 is FQGNSA. The CDR3 has 16 amino acids. The CDR3 reads CASSLVSGLGRNEQFF. CDR3 bases: TGTGCCAGCAGCTTAGTTAGCGGGTTGGGGAGGAATGAGCAGTTCTTC.

This clonotype was detected only a few times. The chain carries TRBV5-1 and TRBJ1-2; D might be TRBD1 (5 bases). CDR1 and CDR2 (germline): SGHRS, YFSETQ. The germline V and J ends were trimmed by 4 bases and 8 bases, with 15 bases remaining between them. This CDR3 is built from 13 residues. The CDR3: CASSLQDFLGYTF. CDR3 in DNA: TGCGCCAGCAGCCTACAGGACTTCTTGGGCTACACCTTC.

The J gene is TRBJ2-1, the V gene TRBV12-3 or TRBV12-4; tentatively, D is TRBD2 (5 bases). V was cut by 3 bases and J by 8 bases, with 5 bases left in between. The CDR3 runs to 11 residues. CDR3 coding DNA: TGTGCCAGCAGTTTCGGGGATGAGCAGTTCTTC. Protein sequence: CASSFGDEQFF.

This clonotype was observed at least ten times. The chain couples TRBV7-2 to TRBJ2-3; D unresolved. This CDR3 has 15 residues. V lost 1 base, J lost 5 bases, and 13 bases lay in between. Germline V gene lookup returns CDR1 SGHTA and CDR2 FQGNSA. CDR3 region: CASSLETTNRDTQYF. The CDR3 DNA is TGTGCCAGCAGCTTAGAGACGACAAACAGAGATACGCAGTATTTT.

This clonotype was counted only a few times. The chain recombines TRBV4-1 with TRBJ2-7; D is perhaps TRBD1 (5 bases). Trimming removed 1 base from V and 3 bases from J, with 10 bases in between. The CDR3 is 14 residues long. Germline values: CDR1 MGHRA, CDR2 YSYEKL. In DNA, the CDR3 is TGCGCCAGCAGCCAAGGACAGAAAATCTACGAGCAGTACTTC. It yields the protein CASSQGQKIYEQYF.

This clonotype was picked up a small number of times. The J gene is TRBJ2-1, the V gene TRBV5-1, with 10 bases lining up with TRBD2. The CDR3 has 16 residues. The germline V gene has CDR1 SGHRS and CDR2 YFSETQ. The trim removed 2 bases at V and 4 bases at J, leaving 6 bases unmatched. CDR3 in amino acids: CASSFLLAGAYNEQFF. The CDR3, as DNA: TGCGCCAGCAGCTTCCTCCTAGCGGGAGCTTACAATGAGCAGTTCTTC.

This clonotype was seen a few times. The rearrangement links TRBV6-1 to TRBJ2-1; TRBD1 matches at 8 bases. The CDR3 covers 13 residues. With V trimmed by 9 bases and J by 8 bases, 9 bases remained unmatched. Germline CDR1 and CDR2: MNHNS and SASEGT. CDR3 loop: CASRRTGRDEQFF. The CDR3 DNA sequence: TGTGCCAGTAGAAGGACAGGGAGAGATGAGCAGTTCTTC.

This clonotype came up a few times. The chain links TRBV6-2 or TRBV6-3 to TRBJ2-2, with TRBD1 matching 8 bases. CDR1 is MNHEY, CDR2 SVGEGT, per germline. The CDR3 contains 16 residues. V gave up 6 bases and J gave up 0 bases; unmatched junction bases: 6. The CDR3 spells CASSQRTGSNTGELFF. The CDR3 DNA is TGTGCCAGCAGCCAACGGACAGGGTCGAACACCGGGGAGCTGTTTTTT.

The rearrangement joins TRBV3-1 to TRBJ1-1; perhaps TRBD1 as D (6 bases). CDR1 is LGHDT and CDR2 is YNNKEL in the germline V gene (reference sequence). V was shortened by 2 bases and J by 6 bases, with 13 bases between the two germline ends. The CDR3 is made up of 14 amino acids. The CDR3 loop reads CASSQPGQGPEAFF. The CDR3 DNA follows: TGTGCCAGCAGCCAACCGGGGCAGGGGCCTGAAGCTTTCTTT.

This clonotype showed up many times. V and J are TRBV4-3 and TRBJ2-1; D unclear. V was clipped by 1 base and J by 8 bases, with 15 bases between them. CDR1 and CDR2 from the germline V gene are LGHNA and YSLEER. The CDR3 is made up of 15 amino acids. The CDR3 here is CASSQVPLAGDEQFF. The CDR3 nucleotides read TGCGCCAGCAGCCAAGTCCCTTTAGCCGGAGATGAGCAGTTCTTC.

This clonotype has more than one count but fewer than ten. The genes are TRBV5-1 and TRBJ2-3; TRBD2 aligns across 9 bases. CDR3 length equals 15 residues. Germline V CDR1 and CDR2: SGHRS, YFSETQ. Losses at the gene ends were 4 bases for V and 2 bases for J; bases not matched to a gene: 5. The CDR3 sequence is CASSESGGPTDTQYF. The CDR3 DNA reads as TGCGCCAGCAGCGAAAGCGGGGGGCCCACAGATACGCAGTATTTT.

The gene calls are TRBV5-1 and TRBJ1-1; D unclear. Trimming stripped 0 bases from V and 1 base from J, with 10 bases between. The CDR3 sequence is 15 residues long. Germline assignment: CDR1 SGHRS and CDR2 YFSETQ. Here the CDR3 reads CASSLEGLWNTEAFF. The CDR3 DNA is TGCGCCAGCAGCTTGGAAGGACTGTGGAACACTGAAGCTTTCTTT.

The chain carries TRBV7-8 and TRBJ2-1, with D uncertain. This CDR3 spans 15 amino acids. Between the trimmed V and J ends, which lost 4 bases and 5 bases, there was a span of 15 bases. CDR1 is SGHVS, CDR2 FQNEAQ, per germline. The CDR3 spells CASSSRLETNNEQFF. The CDR3 DNA is TGTGCCAGCAGCTCCAGACTGGAGACCAACAATGAGCAGTTCTTC. Using reference TRBV7-8 and TRBJ2-1 for the parts outside the CDR3, the full variable domain is GAGVSQSPRYKVAKRGQDVALRCDPISGHVSLFWYQQALGQGPEFLTYFQNEAQLDKSGLPSDRFFAERPEGSVSTLKIQRTQQEDSAVYLCASSSRLETNNEQFFGPGTRLTVL.

The table lists this clonotype with a few counts. The V and J genes are TRBV15 and TRBJ2-2; D is tentatively TRBD1 or TRBD2 (5 bases each). Per germline, CDR1 LNHNV and CDR2 YYDKDF (reference sequence). This CDR3 is 17 amino acids long. Trimming left V 2 bases short and J 6 bases short, with 19 bases between. Here the CDR3 DNA reads TGTGCCACCAGCAGACCCTTTGGGGAGAGGGGACCCGGGGAGCTGTTTTTT. Translated: CATSRPFGERGPGELFF.

In this sample, this clonotype turned up a few times. The V and J genes are TRBV9 and TRBJ2-3; 9 bases match TRBD2. Germline CDR1 reads SGDLS; CDR2 reads YYNGEE. The CDR3 is made up of 16 amino acids. The trim removed 4 bases at V and 0 bases at J, leaving 6 bases unmatched. The CDR3 protein is CASSFQRGVSTDTQYF. CDR3 coding DNA: TGTGCCAGCAGCTTCCAGCGGGGGGTAAGCACAGATACGCAGTATTTT.

This clonotype was seen only a few times. The chain has TRBV5-1 and TRBJ2-2; 8 positions agree with TRBD2. This CDR3 comprises 16 residues. J gave up 1 base and V 1 base, and 3 bases lay outside the gene matches. Per germline, CDR1 SGHRS and CDR2 YFSETQ. The CDR3 here is CASSLMLAGNTGELFF. The CDR3 DNA reads TGCGCCAGCAGCTTGATGCTAGCGGGGAACACCGGGGAGCTGTTTTTT.